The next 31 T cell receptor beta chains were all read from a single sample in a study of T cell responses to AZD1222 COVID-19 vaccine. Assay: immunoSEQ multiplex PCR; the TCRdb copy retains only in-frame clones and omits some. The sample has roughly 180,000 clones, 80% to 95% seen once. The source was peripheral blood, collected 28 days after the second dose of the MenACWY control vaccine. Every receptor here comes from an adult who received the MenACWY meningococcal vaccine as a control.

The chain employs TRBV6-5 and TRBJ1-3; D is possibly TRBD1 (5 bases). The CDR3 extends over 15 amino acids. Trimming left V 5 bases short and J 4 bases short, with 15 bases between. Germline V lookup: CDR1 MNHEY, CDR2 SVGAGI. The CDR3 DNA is TGTGCCAGCAGTAACCTCGCAGGGATAGGAAACACCATATATTTT. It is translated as CASSNLAGIGNTIYF.

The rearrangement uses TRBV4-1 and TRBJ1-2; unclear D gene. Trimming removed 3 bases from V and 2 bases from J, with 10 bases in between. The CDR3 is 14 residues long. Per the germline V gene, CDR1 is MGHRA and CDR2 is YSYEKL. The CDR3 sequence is CASSQFRENYGYTF. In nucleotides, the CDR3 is TGCGCCAGCAGCCAGTTCAGAGAGAACTATGGCTACACCTTC.

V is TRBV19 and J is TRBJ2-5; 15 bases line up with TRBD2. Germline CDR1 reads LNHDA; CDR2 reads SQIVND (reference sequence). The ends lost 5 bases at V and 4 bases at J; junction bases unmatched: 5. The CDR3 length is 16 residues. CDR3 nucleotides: TGTGCCAGTAGTTTAGGGACTAGCGGGGGGTTAGAGACCCAGTACTTC. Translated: CASSLGTSGGLETQYF.

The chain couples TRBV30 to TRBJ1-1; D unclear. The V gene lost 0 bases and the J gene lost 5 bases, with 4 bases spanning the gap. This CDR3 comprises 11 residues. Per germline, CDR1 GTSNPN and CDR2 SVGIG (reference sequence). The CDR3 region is CAWSVMTEAFF. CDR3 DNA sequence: TGTGCCTGGAGTGTAATGACTGAAGCTTTCTTT.

The DNA of the CDR3 is TGTGGTTCTCAGGGTCAAAACATGGGTGAGCAGTACTTC. This codes for CGSQGQNMGEQYF. The chain uses TRBV18 and TRBJ2-7; D is possibly TRBD1 (5 bases). The CDR3 runs to 13 residues. Germline lookup yields CDR1 KGHSH and CDR2 LQKENI. The full variable domain, its missing parts supplied by reference TRBV18 and TRBJ2-7, is NAGVMQNPRHLVRRRGQEARLRCSPMKGHSHVYWYRQLPEEGLKFMVYLQKENIIDESGMPKERFSAEFPKEGPSILRIQQVVRGDSAAYFCGSQGQNMGEQYFGPGTRLTVT.

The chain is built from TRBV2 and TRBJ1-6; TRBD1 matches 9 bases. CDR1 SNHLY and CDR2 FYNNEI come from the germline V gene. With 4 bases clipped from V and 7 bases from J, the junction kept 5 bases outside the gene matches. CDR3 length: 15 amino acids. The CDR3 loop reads CASSGNRGLNSPLHF. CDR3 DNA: TGTGCCAGCAGTGGGAACAGGGGGCTAAATTCACCCCTCCACTTT.

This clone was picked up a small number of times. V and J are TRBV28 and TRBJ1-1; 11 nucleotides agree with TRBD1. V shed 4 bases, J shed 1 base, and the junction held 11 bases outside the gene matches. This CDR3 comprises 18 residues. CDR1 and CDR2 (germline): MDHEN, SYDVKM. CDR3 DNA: TGTGCCAGCAGTTCCTCCGCCGGGACAGGGGGATGGAACACTGAAGCTTTCTTT. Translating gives CASSSSAGTGGWNTEAFF. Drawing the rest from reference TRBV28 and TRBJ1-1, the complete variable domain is DVKVTQSSRYLVKRTGEKVFLECVQDMDHENMFWYRQDPGLGLRLIYFSYDVKMKEKGDIPEGYSVSREKKERFSLILESASTNQTSMYLCASSSSAGTGGWNTEAFFGQGTRLTVV.

The CDR3 DNA sequence: TGTGCCAGCAGGCGTGTGGACTCGCGGAACACTGAAGCTTTCTTT. Protein product: CASRRVDSRNTEAFF. The rearrangement uses TRBV6-6 and TRBJ1-1; the D is unclear. V gave up 6 bases and J gave up 1 base, with 15 bases separating them. The germline gives CDR1 MNHNY, CDR2 SVGAGI (reference sequence). This CDR3 has 15 amino acids.

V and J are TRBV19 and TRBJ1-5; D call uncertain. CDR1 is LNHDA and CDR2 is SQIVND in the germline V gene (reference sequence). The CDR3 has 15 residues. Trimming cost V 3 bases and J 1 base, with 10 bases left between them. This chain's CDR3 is CASSILGGSNQPQHF. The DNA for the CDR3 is TGTGCCAGTAGTATCCTCGGTGGGAGCAATCAGCCCCAGCATTTT.

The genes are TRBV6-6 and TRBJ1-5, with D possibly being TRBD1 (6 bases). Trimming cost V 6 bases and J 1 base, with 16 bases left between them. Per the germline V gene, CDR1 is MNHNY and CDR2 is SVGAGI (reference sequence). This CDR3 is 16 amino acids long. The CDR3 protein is CASRTGGEGSNQPQHF. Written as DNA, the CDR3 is TGTGCCAGCAGAACGGGGGGCGAGGGAAGCAATCAGCCCCAGCATTTT.

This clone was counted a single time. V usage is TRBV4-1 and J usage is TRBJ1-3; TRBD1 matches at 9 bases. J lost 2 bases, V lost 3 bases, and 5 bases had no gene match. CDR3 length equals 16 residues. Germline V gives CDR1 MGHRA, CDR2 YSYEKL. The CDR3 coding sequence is TGCGCCAGCAGCCACCCCGGGACAGGGCCTGGAAACACCATATATTTT. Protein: CASSHPGTGPGNTIYF.

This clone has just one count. CDR3 DNA sequence: TGCAGCGTCCGACAGGGGAACACTGAAGCTTTCTTT. Translated: CSVRQGNTEAFF. V is TRBV29-1 and J is TRBJ1-1, with TRBD1 identical over 7 bases. With V trimmed by 6 bases and J by 1 base, 2 bases remained unmatched. From germline, CDR1 is SQVTM and CDR2 ANQGSEA. This CDR3 region has 12 residues.

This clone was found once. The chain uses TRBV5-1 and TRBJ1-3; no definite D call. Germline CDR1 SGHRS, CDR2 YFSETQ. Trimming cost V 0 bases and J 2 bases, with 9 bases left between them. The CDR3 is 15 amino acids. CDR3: CASSLGSPAGNTIYF. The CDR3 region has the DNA TGCGCCAGCAGCTTGGGGAGTCCCGCTGGAAACACCATATATTTT.

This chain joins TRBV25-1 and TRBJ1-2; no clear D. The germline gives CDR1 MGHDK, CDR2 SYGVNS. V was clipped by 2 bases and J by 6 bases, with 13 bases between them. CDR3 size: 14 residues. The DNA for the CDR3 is TGTGCCAGCAGTGAAAACACGAGGGTACATGGCTACACCTTC. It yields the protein CASSENTRVHGYTF.

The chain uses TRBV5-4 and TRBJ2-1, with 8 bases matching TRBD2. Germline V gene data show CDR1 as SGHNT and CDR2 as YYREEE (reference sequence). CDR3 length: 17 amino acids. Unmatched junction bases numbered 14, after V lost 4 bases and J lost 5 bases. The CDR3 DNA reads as TGTGCCAGCAGCCTCCGGGTAATAGCGGGAATTGACAATGAGCAGTTCTTC. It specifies CASSLRVIAGIDNEQFF. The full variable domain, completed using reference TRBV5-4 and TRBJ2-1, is ETGVTQSPTHLIKTRGQQVTLRCSSQSGHNTVSWYQQALGQGPQFIFQYYREEENGRGNFPPRFSGLQFPNYSSELNVNALELDDSALYLCASSLRVIAGIDNEQFFGPGTRLTVL.

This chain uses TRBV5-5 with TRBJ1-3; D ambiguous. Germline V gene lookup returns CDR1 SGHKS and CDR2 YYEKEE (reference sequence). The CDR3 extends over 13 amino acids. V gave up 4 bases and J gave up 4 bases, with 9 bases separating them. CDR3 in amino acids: CASSVSGGNTIYF. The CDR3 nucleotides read TGTGCCAGCAGCGTGAGCGGGGGAAACACCATATATTTT.

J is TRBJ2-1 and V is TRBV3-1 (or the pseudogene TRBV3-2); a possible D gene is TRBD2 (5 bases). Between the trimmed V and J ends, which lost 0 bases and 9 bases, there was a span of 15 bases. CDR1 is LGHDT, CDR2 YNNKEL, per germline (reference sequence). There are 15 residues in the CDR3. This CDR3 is CASSQDWTGVGEQFF. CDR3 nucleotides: TGTGCCAGCAGCCAAGACTGGACCGGGGTGGGTGAGCAGTTCTTC.

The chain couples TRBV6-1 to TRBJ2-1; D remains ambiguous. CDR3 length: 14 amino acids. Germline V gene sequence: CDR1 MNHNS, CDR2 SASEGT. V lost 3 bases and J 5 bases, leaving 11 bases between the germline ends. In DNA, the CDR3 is TGTGCCAGCAGTGAGACCCAGGCTAACAATGAGCAGTTCTTC. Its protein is CASSETQANNEQFF.

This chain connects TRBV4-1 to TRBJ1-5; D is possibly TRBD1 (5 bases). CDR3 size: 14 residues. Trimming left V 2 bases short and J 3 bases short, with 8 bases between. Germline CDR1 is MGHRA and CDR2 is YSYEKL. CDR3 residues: CASSQTGTNQPQHF. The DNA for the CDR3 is TGCGCCAGCAGCCAAACTGGGACCAATCAGCCCCAGCATTTT.

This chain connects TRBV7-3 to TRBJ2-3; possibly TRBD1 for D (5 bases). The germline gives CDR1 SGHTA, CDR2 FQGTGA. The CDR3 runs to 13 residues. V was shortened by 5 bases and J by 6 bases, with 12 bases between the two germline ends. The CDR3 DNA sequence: TGTGCCAGCAGCCCAGGGCCGCAGGATACGCAGTATTTT. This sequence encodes CASSPGPQDTQYF.

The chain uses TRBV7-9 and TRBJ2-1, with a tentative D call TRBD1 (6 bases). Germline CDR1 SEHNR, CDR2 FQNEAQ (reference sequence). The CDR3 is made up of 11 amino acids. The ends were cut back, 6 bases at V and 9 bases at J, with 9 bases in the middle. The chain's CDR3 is CASRDSTEQFF. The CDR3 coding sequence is TGTGCCAGCAGGGACAGCACTGAGCAGTTCTTC.

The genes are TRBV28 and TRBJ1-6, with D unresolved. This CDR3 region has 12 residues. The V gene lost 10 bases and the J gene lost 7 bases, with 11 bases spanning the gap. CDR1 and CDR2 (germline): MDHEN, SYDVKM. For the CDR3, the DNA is TGTGCCAACGGACGGCTAAATTCACCCCTCCACTTT. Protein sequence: CANGRLNSPLHF. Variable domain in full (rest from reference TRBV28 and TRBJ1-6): DVKVTQSSRYLVKRTGEKVFLECVQDMDHENMFWYRQDPGLGLRLIYFSYDVKMKEKGDIPEGYSVSREKKERFSLILESASTNQTSMYLCANGRLNSPLHFGNGTRLTVT.

This chain's CDR3 is CASSELSRGRGEETQYF. The CDR3 DNA follows: TGTGCCAGCAGTGAACTTTCTCGGGGCAGGGGTGAAGAGACCCAGTACTTC. The gene calls are TRBV6-1 and TRBJ2-5; tentatively, D is TRBD1 (6 bases). Trimming shortened V by 2 bases and J by 3 bases, and 19 bases separated the two germline ends. From germline, CDR1 is MNHNS and CDR2 SASEGT. This CDR3 region has 17 residues.

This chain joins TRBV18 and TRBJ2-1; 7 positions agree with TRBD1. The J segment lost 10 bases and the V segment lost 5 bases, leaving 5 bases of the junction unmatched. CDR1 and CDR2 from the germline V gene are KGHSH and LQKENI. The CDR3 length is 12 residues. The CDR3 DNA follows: TGTGCCAGCTCAATTACAGGGGAGGAGCAGTTCTTC. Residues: CASSITGEEQFF.

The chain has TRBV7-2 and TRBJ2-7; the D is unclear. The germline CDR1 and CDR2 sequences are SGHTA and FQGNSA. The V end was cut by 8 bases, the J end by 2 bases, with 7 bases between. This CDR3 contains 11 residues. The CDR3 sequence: CASGPPYEQYF. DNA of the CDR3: TGTGCCAGCGGACCCCCCTACGAGCAGTACTTC.

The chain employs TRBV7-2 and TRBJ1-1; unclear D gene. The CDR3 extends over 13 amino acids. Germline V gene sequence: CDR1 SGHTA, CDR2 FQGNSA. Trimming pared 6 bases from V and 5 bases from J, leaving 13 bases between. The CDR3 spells CASSPMAGTEAFF. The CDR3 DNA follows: TGTGCCAGCAGTCCCATGGCCGGAACTGAAGCTTTCTTT. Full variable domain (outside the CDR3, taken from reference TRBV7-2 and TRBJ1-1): GAGVSQSPSNKVTEKGKDVELRCDPISGHTALYWYRQSLGQGLEFLIYFQGNSAPDKSGLPSDRFSAERTGGSVSTLTIQRTQQEDSAVYLCASSPMAGTEAFFGQGTRLTVV.

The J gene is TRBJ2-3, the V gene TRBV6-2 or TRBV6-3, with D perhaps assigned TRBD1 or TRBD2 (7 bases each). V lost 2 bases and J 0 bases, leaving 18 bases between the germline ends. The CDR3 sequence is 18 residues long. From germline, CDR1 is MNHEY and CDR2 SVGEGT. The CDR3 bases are TGTGCCAGCAGTTACCCCTCCAGGGGGGGGCCTAGCACAGATACGCAGTATTTT. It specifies CASSYPSRGGPSTDTQYF.

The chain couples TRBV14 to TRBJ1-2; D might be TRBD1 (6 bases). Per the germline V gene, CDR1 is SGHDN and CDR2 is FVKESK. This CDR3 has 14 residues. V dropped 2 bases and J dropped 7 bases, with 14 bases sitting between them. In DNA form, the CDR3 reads TGTGCCAGCAGCCAACTACAGGGTGGAGCTGGCTACACCTTC. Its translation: CASSQLQGGAGYTF.

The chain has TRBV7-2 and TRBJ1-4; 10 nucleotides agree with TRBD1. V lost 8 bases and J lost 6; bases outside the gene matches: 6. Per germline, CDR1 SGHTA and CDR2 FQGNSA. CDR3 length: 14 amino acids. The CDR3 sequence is CASGGGQGYEKLFF. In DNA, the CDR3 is TGTGCCAGCGGGGGGGGACAGGGGTATGAAAAACTGTTTTTT.

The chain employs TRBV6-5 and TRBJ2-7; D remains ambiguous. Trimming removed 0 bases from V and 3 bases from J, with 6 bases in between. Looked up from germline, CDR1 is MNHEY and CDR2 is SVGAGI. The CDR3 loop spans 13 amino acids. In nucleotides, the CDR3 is TGTGCCAGCAGTTACTCGAACTACTACGAGCAGTACTTC. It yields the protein CASSYSNYYEQYF.

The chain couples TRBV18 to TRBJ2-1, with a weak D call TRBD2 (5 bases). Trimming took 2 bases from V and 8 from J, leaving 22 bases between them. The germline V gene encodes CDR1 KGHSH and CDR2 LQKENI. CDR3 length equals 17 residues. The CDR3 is CASSPSLILGDLDEQFF. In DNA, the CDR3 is TGTGCCAGCTCACCATCGCTAATTTTGGGAGACCTGGATGAGCAGTTCTTC.